Listed below are T cell receptor beta chains from one sample, sequenced in a study of PD-1 blockade in classical Hodgkin lymphoma. This table comes from immunoSEQ multiplex PCR, and its TCRdb copy is limited to in-frame clones, with some not included. This sample carries fewer than 50,000 clones, 86% of them seen once, and the ten largest clones take about 5.9%. The starting material was peripheral blood mononuclear cells (PBMCs), obtained before the second cycle of nivolumab. The origin of the receptors is a human donor with classical Hodgkin lymphoma. Both conserved end residues are part of each CDR3. D genes are given only for firm matches. Where a row states a size, it is once, few, many or the class of an expanded clone; other rows omit it.

v_call,d_call,j_call,clone_size,cdr3_aa,cdr3_nt
TRBV7-2,NA,TRBJ1-1,NA,CASSFPRARSEAFF,TGTGCCAGCAGCTTCCCTAGAGCCCGATCTGAAGCTTTCTTT
TRBV5-1,TRBD1,TRBJ2-6,NA,CASSLTGQGSSGANVLTF,TGCGCCAGCAGCTTGACAGGACAGGGGAGCTCTGGGGCCAACGTCCTGACTTTC
TRBV19,NA,TRBJ1-5,NA,CASSIRWGQPQHF,TGTGCCAGTAGTATTCGGTGGGGTCAGCCCCAGCATTTT
TRBV7-2,NA,TRBJ1-6,NA,CASSFTRDANSPLHF,TGTGCCAGCAGCTTTACCCGGGATGCGAATTCACCCCTCCACTTT
TRBV5-1,NA,TRBJ2-3,once,CASSFLLDTQYF,TGCGCCAGCAGCTTTCTTCTCGATACGCAGTATTTT
TRBV11-2,TRBD2,TRBJ2-2,once,CASSLASGSLTGELFF,TGTGCCAGCAGCTTAGCTAGCGGGAGCCTCACCGGGGAGCTGTTTTTT
TRBV9,TRBD2,TRBJ2-2,few,CASSVDGRATGELFF,TGTGCCAGCAGCGTAGACGGGAGGGCGACCGGGGAGCTGTTTTTT
TRBV6-1,NA,TRBJ2-7,few,CASSEVPDNSYEQYF,TGTGCCAGCAGTGAAGTTCCGGACAACTCCTACGAGCAGTACTTC
TRBV7-2,NA,TRBJ1-2,NA,CASSLDSGGSSYGYTF,TGTGCCAGCAGCTTAGATTCTGGCGGTTCCAGCTATGGCTACACCTTC
TRBV5-4,TRBD1,TRBJ2-3,once,CASSLGDRVTDTQYF,TGTGCCAGCAGCTTGGGGGACAGGGTCACAGATACGCAGTATTTT
TRBV28,TRBD1,TRBJ2-7,NA,CASSWTGGSYEQYF,TGTGCCAGCAGTTGGACAGGGGGCTCCTACGAGCAGTACTTC
TRBV4-2,TRBD2,TRBJ2-2,NA,CASSLPRAPLAGGSGELFF,TGTGCCAGCAGCCTCCCCCGGGCCCCACTAGCGGGGGGATCCGGGGAGCTGTTTTTT
TRBV10-1,TRBD2,TRBJ2-1,NA,CASRDPGTSGGVRSYNEQFF,TGCGCCAGCAGGGACCCTGGGACTAGCGGGGGGGTGAGGTCCTACAATGAGCAGTTCTTC
TRBV6-1,NA,TRBJ1-2,NA,CASSDGGGSGYTF,TGTGCCAGCAGTGATGGGGGCGGTTCTGGCTACACCTTC
TRBV28,TRBD1,TRBJ1-6,NA,CASSEYKAGDRRAPLHF,TGTGCCAGCAGCGAATACAAGGCCGGGGACAGACGAGCACCCCTCCACTTT
TRBV19,NA,TRBJ1-1,NA,CASSGGSFEAFF,TGTGCCAGTAGTGGGGGCAGCTTTGAAGCTTTCTTT
TRBV7-8,NA,TRBJ1-4,NA,CASLSNEKLFF,TGTGCCAGCTTATCTAATGAAAAACTGTTTTTT
TRBV27,NA,TRBJ2-7,NA,CASSLQGSEQYF,TGTGCCAGCAGTTTACAAGGCTCCGAGCAGTACTTC
TRBV19,NA,TRBJ1-4,NA,CASTQLGSQNEKLFF,TGTGCCAGTACCCAATTGGGCAGTCAAAATGAAAAACTGTTTTTT
TRBV28,TRBD1,TRBJ2-7,NA,CASSATPGGGVYEQYF,TGTGCCAGCAGTGCCACCCCAGGGGGTGGCGTCTACGAGCAGTACTTC
TRBV9,NA,TRBJ2-1,NA,CASSVGLQYNEQFF,TGTGCCAGCAGCGTAGGACTACAGTACAATGAGCAGTTCTTC
TRBV7-9,TRBD1,TRBJ2-5,few,CASSRDSQETQYF,TGTGCCAGCAGCCGGGACAGCCAAGAGACCCAGTACTTC
TRBV2,NA,TRBJ2-5,NA,CASTRGTSPQETQYF,TGTGCCAGCACGAGGGGGACTTCGCCCCAAGAGACCCAGTACTTC
TRBV19,TRBD1,TRBJ1-4,NA,CASSIGTGFNEKLFF,TGTGCCAGTAGTATCGGGACAGGGTTTAATGAAAAACTGTTTTTT
TRBV18,TRBD1,TRBJ1-1,NA,CASSPKQGTVEAFF,TGTGCCAGCTCACCGAAACAGGGGACCGTCGAAGCTTTCTTT
TRBV15,TRBD2,TRBJ2-1,NA,CATSRVLPGLAGGNNEQFF,TGTGCCACCAGCAGAGTTCTTCCCGGACTAGCGGGAGGGAATAATGAGCAGTTCTTC
TRBV6-5,NA,TRBJ2-1,NA,CATTGGGSSYNEQFF,TGTGCCACAACGGGGGGCGGAAGCTCCTACAATGAGCAGTTCTTC